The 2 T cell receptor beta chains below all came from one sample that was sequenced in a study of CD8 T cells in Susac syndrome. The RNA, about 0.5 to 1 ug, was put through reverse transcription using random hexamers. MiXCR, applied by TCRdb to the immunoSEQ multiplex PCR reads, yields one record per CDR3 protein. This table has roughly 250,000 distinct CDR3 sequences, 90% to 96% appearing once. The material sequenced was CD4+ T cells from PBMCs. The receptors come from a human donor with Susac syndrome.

CDR3 DNA: TGCAGCGTTGCTTCTATCACTGAAGCTTTCTTT. It encodes CSVASITEAFF. The chain couples TRBV29-1 to TRBJ1-1; D unresolved. The CDR3 is 11 amino acids. Germline V gives CDR1 SQVTM, CDR2 ANQGSEA. V lost 4 bases and J lost 4, with 7 bases in between.

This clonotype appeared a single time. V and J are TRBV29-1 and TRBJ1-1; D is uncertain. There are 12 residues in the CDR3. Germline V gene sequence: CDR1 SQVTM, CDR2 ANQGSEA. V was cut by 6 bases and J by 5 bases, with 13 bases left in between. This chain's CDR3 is CSVADGVTEAFF. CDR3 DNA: TGCAGCGTCGCGGACGGGGTGACTGAAGCTTTCTTT.